In its sample, the clone carrying this T cell receptor (beta chain) was seen once. This sample is part of a study of shared clonotypes between healthy human individuals. Adults of Caucasian background living in Nashville, Tennessee made up all donors. The unsorted PBMC sample used ten immunoSEQ deep assay plates. The method was immunoSEQ multiplex PCR; TCRdb's version includes in-frame clones alone and lacks a portion of them. The data contain hundreds of thousands of clones, 76% of them seen just once; the ten biggest clones take up 13%. Sequenced: PBMCs. The receptor comes from a woman in her thirties or forties in good health. Some clones in this sample may be carry-over from other donors' samples.

CDR3 loop: CASSADRGLDTGELFF. In nucleotides, the CDR3 is TGTGCCAGCAGCGCGGACAGGGGGCTTGACACCGGGGAGCTGTTTTTT. The chain uses TRBV9 and TRBJ2-2, with 11 bases identical to TRBD1. J gave up 3 bases and V 3 bases, and 4 bases lay outside the gene matches. Germline loops: CDR1 SGDLS, CDR2 YYNGEE. The CDR3 sequence is 16 residues long.